Described below is a single TCR beta chain sequence and its context. This sample was taken from a study of blood T cell repertoires in COVID-19. Study context: The samples span acute and convalescent COVID-19 from the United States, Italy and Spain. PBMCs, B-cell-depleted T cells, or T cells provided the cDNA or gDNA that made up the material.

The V end was cut by 4 bases, the J end by 7 bases, with 7 bases between. CDR1 and CDR2 (germline): KGHDR, SFDVKD. The CDR3 runs 12 residues. Study processing details: Reference gene primer amplification gave nucleated cell count estimates. TCRdb keeps only in-frame clones here, not all; method: immunoSEQ multiplex PCR. V and J calls and clone size are copied from that table; D and trimming were computed from the DNA. Of 200,000 to 300,000 clones listed, about 79% are singletons. The rearrangement uses TRBV24-1 and TRBJ2-1; D is perhaps TRBD1 (5 bases). The receptor's source is a man aged 35 to 55 who had recovered from COVID-19. The sample comprised peripheral blood. The CDR3 sequence is CATSDRTNEQFF. CDR3 coding DNA: TGTGCCACCAGTGACCGGACAAATGAGCAGTTCTTC.